This T cell receptor beta chain was identified in a study of T cell responses to AZD1222 COVID-19 vaccine. For the study at large: Pooling was applied to second doses at about 4 or about 12 weeks.

Points from the study as a whole: Spike-specific TCR breadth and depth rose after two AZD1222 doses. Epitopes outside B.1.351 and B.1.1.7 mutated regions reportedly drew nearly half of spike TCRs.

Clones were read by immunoSEQ multiplex PCR, and TCRdb kept only the in-frame ones, dropping some. The sample holds around 130,000 clones, around 94% seen once. The CDR3 consists of 15 residues. CDR1 and CDR2 (germline): SEHNR, FQNEAQ (reference sequence). The V end was cut by 0 bases, the J end by 3 bases, with 11 bases between. As for this clone: As yet, its antigen is unknown.

This sequence joins TRBV7-9 and TRBJ1-1; D is perhaps TRBD1 (6 bases). The specimen was peripheral blood, collected on day 0 of AZD1222 vaccination. The receptor was derived from an adult in good health. The CDR3 bases are TGTGCCAGCAGCTTAGCAACCTACAGGGACACTGAAGCTTTCTTT. Its translation is CASSLATYRDTEAFF.